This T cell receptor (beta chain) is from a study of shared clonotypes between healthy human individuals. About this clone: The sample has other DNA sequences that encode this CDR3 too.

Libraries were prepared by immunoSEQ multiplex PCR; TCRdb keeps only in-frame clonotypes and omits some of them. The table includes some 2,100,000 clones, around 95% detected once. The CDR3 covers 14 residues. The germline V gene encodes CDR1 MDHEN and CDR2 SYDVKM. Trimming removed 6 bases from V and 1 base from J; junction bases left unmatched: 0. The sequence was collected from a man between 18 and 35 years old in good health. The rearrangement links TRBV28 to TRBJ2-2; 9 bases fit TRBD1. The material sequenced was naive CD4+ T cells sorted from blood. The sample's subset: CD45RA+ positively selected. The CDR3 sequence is CASRGQGNTGELFF. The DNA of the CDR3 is TGTGCCAGCAGGGGACAGGGGAACACCGGGGAGCTGTTTTTT.